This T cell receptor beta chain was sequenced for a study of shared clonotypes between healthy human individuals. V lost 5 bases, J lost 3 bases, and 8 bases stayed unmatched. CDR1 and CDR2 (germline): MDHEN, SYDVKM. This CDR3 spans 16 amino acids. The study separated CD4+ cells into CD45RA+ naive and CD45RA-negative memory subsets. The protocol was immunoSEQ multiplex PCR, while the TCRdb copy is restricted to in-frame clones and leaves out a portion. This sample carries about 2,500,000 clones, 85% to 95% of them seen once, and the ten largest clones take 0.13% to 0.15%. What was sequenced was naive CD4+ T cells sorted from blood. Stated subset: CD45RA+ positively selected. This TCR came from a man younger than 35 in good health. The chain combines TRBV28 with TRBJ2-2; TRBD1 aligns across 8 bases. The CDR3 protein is CASSGRGRGDTGELFF. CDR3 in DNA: TGTGCCAGCAGTGGCAGGGGGCGAGGGGACACCGGGGAGCTGTTTTTT.